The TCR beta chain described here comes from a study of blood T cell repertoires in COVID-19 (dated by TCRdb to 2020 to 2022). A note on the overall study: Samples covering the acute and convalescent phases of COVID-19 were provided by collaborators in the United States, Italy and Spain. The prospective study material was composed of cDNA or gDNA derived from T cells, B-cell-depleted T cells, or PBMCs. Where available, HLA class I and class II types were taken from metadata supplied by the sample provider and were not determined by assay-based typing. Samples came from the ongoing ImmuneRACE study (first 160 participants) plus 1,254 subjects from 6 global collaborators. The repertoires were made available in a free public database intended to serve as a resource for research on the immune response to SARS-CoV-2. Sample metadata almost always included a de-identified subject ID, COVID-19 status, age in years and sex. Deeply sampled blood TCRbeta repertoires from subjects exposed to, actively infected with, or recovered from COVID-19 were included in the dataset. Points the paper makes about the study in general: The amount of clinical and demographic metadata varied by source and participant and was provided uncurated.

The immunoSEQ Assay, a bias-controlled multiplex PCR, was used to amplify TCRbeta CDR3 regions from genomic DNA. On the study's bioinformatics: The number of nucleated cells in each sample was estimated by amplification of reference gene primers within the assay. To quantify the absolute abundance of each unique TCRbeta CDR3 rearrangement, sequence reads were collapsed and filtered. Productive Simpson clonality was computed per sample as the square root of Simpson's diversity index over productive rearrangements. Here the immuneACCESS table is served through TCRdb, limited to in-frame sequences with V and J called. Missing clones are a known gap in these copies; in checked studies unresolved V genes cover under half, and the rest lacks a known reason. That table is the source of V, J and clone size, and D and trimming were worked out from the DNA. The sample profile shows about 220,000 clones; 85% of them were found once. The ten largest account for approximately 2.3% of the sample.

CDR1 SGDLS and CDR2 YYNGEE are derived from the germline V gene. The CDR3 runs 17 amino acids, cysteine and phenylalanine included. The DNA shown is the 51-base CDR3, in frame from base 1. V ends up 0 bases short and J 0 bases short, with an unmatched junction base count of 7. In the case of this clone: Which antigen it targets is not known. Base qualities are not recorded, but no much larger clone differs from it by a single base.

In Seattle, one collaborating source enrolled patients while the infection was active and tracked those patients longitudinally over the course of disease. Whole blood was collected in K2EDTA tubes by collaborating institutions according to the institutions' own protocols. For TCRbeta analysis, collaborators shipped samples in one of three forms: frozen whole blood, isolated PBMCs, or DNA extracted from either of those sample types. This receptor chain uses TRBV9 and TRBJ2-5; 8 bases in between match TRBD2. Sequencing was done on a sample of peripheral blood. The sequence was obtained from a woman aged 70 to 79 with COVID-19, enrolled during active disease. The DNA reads TGTGCCAGCAGCGTAGGCCTAGCGGGCCCCTACCAAGAGACCCAGTACTTC. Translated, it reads CASSVGLAGPYQETQYF. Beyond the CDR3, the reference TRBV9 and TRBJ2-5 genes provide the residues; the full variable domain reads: DSGVTQTPKHLITATGQRVTLRCSPRSGDLSVYWYQQSLDQGLQFLIQYYNGEERAKGNILERFSAQQFPDLHSELNLSSLELGDSALYFCASSVGLAGPYQETQYFGPGTRLLVL.